These T cell receptor beta chains were read from a single sample in a study of CD8 T cells in Susac syndrome. TCRdb independently ran MiXCR on the immunoSEQ multiplex PCR reads; one entry per CDR3 protein. The repertoire holds about 150,000 distinct CDR3 sequences, with about 95% as singletons. The material sequenced was CD8+ T cells from PBMCs. These TCRs come from a human donor with multiple sclerosis. CDR3s include the opening cysteine and the closing phenylalanine or tryptophan. Each record gives: V gene, J gene, clone size, D gene, CDR3 protein, CDR3 DNA. D genes are given only for firm matches. Size is stated for part of the rows, as once, few or many counts, or as a class when the clone is expanded.

V: TRBV24-1; J: TRBJ2-2; size: -; D: -; CDR3: CATSDSRLSGELFF; DNA: TGTGCCACCAGTGATTCTAGGTTATCCGGGGAGCTGTTTTTT
V: TRBV29-1; J: TRBJ2-2; size: -; D: TRBD2; CDR3: CSAPAGAGELFF; DNA: TGCAGCGCCCCGGCGGGGGCCGGGGAGCTGTTTTTT
V: TRBV12-3/TRBV12-4; J: TRBJ1-6; size: -; D: -; CDR3: CASSSGFQVYNSPLHF; DNA: TGTGCCAGCAGTTCCGGGTTCCAGGTCTATAATTCACCCCTCCACTTT
V: TRBV6-1; J: TRBJ2-1; size: -; D: -; CDR3: CASTPDSSSYNEQFF; DNA: TGTGCCAGCACCCCCGACTCGAGCTCCTACAATGAGCAGTTCTTC
V: TRBV19; J: TRBJ1-2; size: -; D: -; CDR3: CASSTDGLYGYTF; DNA: TGTGCCAGTAGTACGGACGGACTATATGGCTACACCTTC
V: TRBV18; J: TRBJ1-4; size: -; D: -; CDR3: CASSQGLGRAEKLFF; DNA: TGTGCCAGCTCACAAGGGCTAGGACGGGCTGAAAAACTGTTTTTT
V: TRBV7-2; J: TRBJ2-5; size: -; D: -; CDR3: CASSRTTAGLETQYF; DNA: TGTGCCAGCAGCCGCACGACCGCGGGGCTAGAGACCCAGTACTTC
V: TRBV23-1; J: TRBJ2-1; size: -; D: TRBD1; CDR3: CASSLYDRALSGEQFF; DNA: TGCGCCAGCAGTCTTTACGACAGGGCCCTAAGCGGTGAGCAGTTCTTC
V: TRBV19; J: TRBJ1-5; size: -; D: TRBD1; CDR3: CASRGQGPQPQHF; DNA: TGTGCCAGTAGGGGACAGGGGCCTCAGCCCCAGCATTTT
V: TRBV6-1; J: TRBJ2-1; size: -; D: -; CDR3: CASSEGHEQFF; DNA: TGTGCCAGCAGTGAGGGGCATGAGCAGTTCTTC
V: TRBV19; J: TRBJ1-2; size: once; D: -; CDR3: CASKVGGSNGYTF; DNA: TGTGCCAGTAAGGTCGGTGGCAGTAATGGCTACACCTTC
V: TRBV7-9; J: TRBJ1-2; size: -; D: -; CDR3: CASSLGATRGYGYTF; DNA: TGTGCCAGCAGCTTAGGTGCTACCCGGGGCTATGGCTACACCTTC
V: TRBV4-1; J: TRBJ2-4; size: -; D: TRBD2; CDR3: CASSQGVGGSKNIQYF; DNA: TGCGCCAGCAGCCAAGGGGTCGGGGGGAGCAAAAACATTCAGTACTTC
V: TRBV7-9; J: TRBJ2-3; size: -; D: -; CDR3: CASSLRGASPQYF; DNA: TGTGCCAGCAGCTTACGAGGCGCTAGCCCGCAGTATTTT
V: TRBV5-1; J: TRBJ1-6; size: -; D: -; CDR3: CASSLAGHHLSPLHF; DNA: TGCGCCAGCAGCTTAGCGGGACATCATCTTTCACCCCTCCACTTT
V: TRBV30; J: TRBJ1-1; size: -; D: -; CDR3: CAVNRALNTEAFF; DNA: TGTGCCGTAAACCGGGCCTTGAACACTGAAGCTTTCTTT
V: TRBV14; J: TRBJ2-1; size: -; D: -; CDR3: CASSFVGDKQFF; DNA: TGTGCCAGCAGCTTTGTCGGGGACAAGCAGTTCTTC
V: TRBV30; J: TRBJ2-7; size: -; D: -; CDR3: CAWGTGSYEQYF; DNA: TGTGCCTGGGGGACCGGTTCCTACGAGCAGTACTTC
V: TRBV6-1; J: TRBJ2-7; size: few; D: -; CDR3: CASSETGVYEQYF; DNA: TGTGCCAGCAGTGAGACAGGTGTTTACGAGCAGTACTTC
V: TRBV7-9; J: TRBJ2-1; size: -; D: TRBD2; CDR3: CASSSHPERGRYNEQFF; DNA: TGTGCCAGCAGCTCCCATCCGGAGCGCGGGAGGTACAATGAGCAGTTCTTC
V: TRBV10-2; J: TRBJ2-5; size: -; D: -; CDR3: CASKQIGWQETQYF; DNA: TGCGCCAGCAAACAGATAGGCTGGCAAGAGACCCAGTACTTC
V: TRBV30; J: TRBJ2-2; size: -; D: TRBD1; CDR3: CAWGWDRSTGELFF; DNA: TGTGCCTGGGGCTGGGACAGATCGACCGGGGAGCTGTTTTTT
V: TRBV14; J: TRBJ2-7; size: -; D: -; CDR3: CASSQAAYYEQYF; DNA: TGTGCCAGCAGCCAAGCAGCCTACTACGAGCAGTACTTC
V: TRBV30; J: TRBJ2-5; size: -; D: -; CDR3: CAWSVSGAGLTGAQYF; DNA: TGTGCCTGGAGTGTAAGTGGTGCGGGACTCACTGGGGCCCAGTACTTC
V: TRBV9; J: TRBJ2-7; size: -; D: -; CDR3: CASSAGTSNYEQYF; DNA: TGTGCCAGCAGCGCAGGGACTTCCAACTACGAGCAGTACTTC
V: TRBV27; J: TRBJ1-1; size: -; D: -; CDR3: CASSIDLGSTEAFF; DNA: TGTGCCAGCAGTATCGACTTGGGGAGCACTGAAGCTTTCTTT
V: TRBV29-1; J: TRBJ2-7; size: -; D: -; CDR3: CSVGQVTGEQYF; DNA: TGCAGCGTTGGACAGGTGACGGGCGAGCAGTACTTC
V: TRBV6-6; J: TRBJ1-1; size: -; D: -; CDR3: CASSRTNTEAFF; DNA: TGTGCCAGCAGCCGAACTAACACTGAAGCTTTCTTT
V: TRBV4-1; J: TRBJ1-5; size: -; D: -; CDR3: CASSAENQPQHF; DNA: TGCGCCAGCAGCGCTGAAAATCAGCCCCAGCATTTT
V: TRBV6-1; J: TRBJ1-5; size: -; D: TRBD1; CDR3: CASSDGDRNQPQHF; DNA: TGTGCCAGCAGTGATGGGGACAGGAATCAGCCCCAGCATTTT
V: TRBV20-1; J: TRBJ2-7; size: -; D: -; CDR3: CSARDAEGVPYEQYF; DNA: TGCAGTGCTAGGGACGCGGAGGGGGTCCCCTACGAGCAGTACTTC
V: TRBV20-1; J: TRBJ1-2; size: -; D: -; CDR3: CSASGQGYGYTF; DNA: TGCAGTGCTAGCGGGCAGGGGTATGGCTACACCTTC
V: TRBV3-1; J: TRBJ2-7; size: -; D: -; CDR3: CASSPYGESYEQYF; DNA: TGTGCCAGCAGCCCTTATGGGGAATCCTACGAGCAGTACTTC
V: TRBV20-1; J: TRBJ2-1; size: -; D: -; CDR3: CSAKVIAEQFF; DNA: TGCAGTGCTAAGGTTATAGCTGAGCAGTTCTTC
V: TRBV19; J: TRBJ1-1; size: -; D: TRBD1; CDR3: CASSNRGGTEAFF; DNA: TGTGCCAGTAGTAACAGGGGAGGAACTGAAGCTTTCTTT
V: TRBV5-6; J: TRBJ1-1; size: -; D: TRBD1; CDR3: CASSFGDRAEAFF; DNA: TGTGCCAGCAGCTTCGGGGACAGGGCGGAAGCTTTCTTT
V: TRBV27; J: TRBJ2-3; size: -; D: -; CDR3: CASSLDGGDTQYF; DNA: TGTGCCAGCAGTTTAGACGGGGGAGATACGCAGTATTTT
V: TRBV2; J: TRBJ2-3; size: -; D: -; CDR3: CASSIERDGISSTDTQYF; DNA: TGTGCCAGCAGTATAGAGAGGGACGGGATCTCTAGCACAGATACGCAGTATTTT
V: TRBV20-1; J: TRBJ2-5; size: -; D: -; CDR3: CSAQDDEETQYF; DNA: TGCAGTGCTCAGGACGACGAAGAGACCCAGTACTTC
V: TRBV7-6; J: TRBJ2-1; size: -; D: -; CDR3: CASSSPGPGDNEQFF; DNA: TGTGCCAGCAGCTCCCCGGGGCCTGGCGACAATGAGCAGTTCTTC
V: TRBV27; J: TRBJ1-1; size: -; D: -; CDR3: CASSLRVSTEAFF; DNA: TGTGCCAGCAGTTTACGGGTTTCCACTGAAGCTTTCTTT
V: TRBV3-1; J: TRBJ2-7; size: -; D: TRBD2; CDR3: CASSQDPASGAFGEQYF; DNA: TGTGCCAGCAGCCAAGATCCGGCTAGCGGGGCGTTTGGCGAGCAGTACTTC
V: TRBV30; J: TRBJ2-1; size: -; D: TRBD2; CDR3: CALGASGGLYNEQFF; DNA: TGTGCCTTGGGAGCTAGCGGGGGCCTATACAATGAGCAGTTCTTC